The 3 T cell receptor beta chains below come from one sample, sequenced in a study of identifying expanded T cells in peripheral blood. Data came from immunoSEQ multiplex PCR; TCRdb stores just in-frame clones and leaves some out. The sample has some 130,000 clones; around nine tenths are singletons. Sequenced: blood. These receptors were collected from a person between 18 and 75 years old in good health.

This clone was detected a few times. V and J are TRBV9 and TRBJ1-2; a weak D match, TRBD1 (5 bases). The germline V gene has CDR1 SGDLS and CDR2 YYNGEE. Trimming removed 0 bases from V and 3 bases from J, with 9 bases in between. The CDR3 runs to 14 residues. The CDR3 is CASSVEVGDYGYTF. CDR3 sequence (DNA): TGTGCCAGCAGCGTAGAGGTGGGGGACTATGGCTACACCTTC.

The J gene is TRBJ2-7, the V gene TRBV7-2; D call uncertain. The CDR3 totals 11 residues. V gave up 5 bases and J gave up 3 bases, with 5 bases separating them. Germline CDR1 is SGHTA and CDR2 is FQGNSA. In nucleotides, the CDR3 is TGTGCCAGCAGCCAAATCTACGAGCAGTACTTC. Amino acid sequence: CASSQIYEQYF. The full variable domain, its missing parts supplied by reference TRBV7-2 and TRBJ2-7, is GAGVSQSPSNKVTEKGKDVELRCDPISGHTALYWYRQSLGQGLEFLIYFQGNSAPDKSGLPSDRFSAERTGGSVSTLTIQRTQQEDSAVYLCASSQIYEQYFGPGTRLTVT.

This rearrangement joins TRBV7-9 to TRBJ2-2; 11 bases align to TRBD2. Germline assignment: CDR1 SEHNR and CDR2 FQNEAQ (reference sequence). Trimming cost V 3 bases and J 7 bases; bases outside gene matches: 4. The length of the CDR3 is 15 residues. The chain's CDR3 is CASSLTSGTGGELFF. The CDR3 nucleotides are TGTGCCAGCAGCTTGACTAGCGGGACTGGCGGGGAGCTGTTTTTT. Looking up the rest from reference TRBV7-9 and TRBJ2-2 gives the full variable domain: DTGVSQNPRHKITKRGQNVTFRCDPISEHNRLYWYRQTLGQGPEFLTYFQNEAQLEKSRLLSDRFSAERPKGSFSTLEIQRTEQGDSAMYLCASSLTSGTGGELFFGEGSRLTVL.